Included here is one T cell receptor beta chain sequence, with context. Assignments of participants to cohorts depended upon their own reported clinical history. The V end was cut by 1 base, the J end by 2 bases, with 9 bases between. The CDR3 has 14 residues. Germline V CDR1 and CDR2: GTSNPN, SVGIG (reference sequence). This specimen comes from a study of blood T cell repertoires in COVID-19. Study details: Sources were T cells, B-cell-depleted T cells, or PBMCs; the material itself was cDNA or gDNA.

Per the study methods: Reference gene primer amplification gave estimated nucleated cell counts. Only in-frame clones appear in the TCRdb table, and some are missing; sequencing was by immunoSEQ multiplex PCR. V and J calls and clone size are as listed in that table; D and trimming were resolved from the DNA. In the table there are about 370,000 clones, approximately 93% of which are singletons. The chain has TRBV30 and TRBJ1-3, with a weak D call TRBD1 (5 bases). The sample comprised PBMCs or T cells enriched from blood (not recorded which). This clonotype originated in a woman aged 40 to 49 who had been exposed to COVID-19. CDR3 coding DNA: TGTGCCTGGAGTGGGGGGGGTACTGGAAACACCATATATTTT. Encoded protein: CAWSGGGTGNTIYF. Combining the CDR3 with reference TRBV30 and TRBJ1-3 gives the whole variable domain SQTIHQWPATLVQPVGSPLSLECTVEGTSNPNLYWYRQAAGRGLQLLFYSVGIGQISSEVPQNLSASRPQDRQFILSSKKLLLSDSGFYLCAWSGGGTGNTIYFGEGSWLTVV.